This TCR beta chain was identified during a study of CD8 T cells in ankylosing spondylitis. Notes on the study in general: A CD8+ phenotype characterized the disease-linked clones, which were relatively rare in peripheral blood. Matched synovial fluid from ankylosing spondylitis patients was reported to be enriched for disease-linked clones. The study identified a TCR beta motif of several highly homologous variants that appeared characteristic of ankylosing spondylitis blood.

This clonotype was observed many times. Its specificity is unknown. The junction had 11 bases not matched to a gene; V was cut back by 5 bases and J by 11 bases. Germline CDR1 MDHEN, CDR2 SYDVKM. The CDR3 spans 13 residues. Library preparation for TCR beta used quantitative 5'-RACE with molecular barcodes. TCRdb fed the 5' RACE reads into MiXCR, producing one record per CDR3 protein. The data hold approximately 140,000 distinct CDR3 sequences, with roughly 8.3% observed a single time. The V and J genes are TRBV28 and TRBJ1-1; 7 positions agree with TRBD1. The specimen was synovial fluid, either unsorted or a sorted T cell fraction (not recorded which). The source is a male donor with ankylosing spondylitis. CDR3 DNA sequence: TGTGCCAGCAGTCCGCGACAGGGCCGCGGGGCTTTCTTT. It specifies CASSPRQGRGAFF.